A selection of T cell receptor beta chains follows, all from one sample in a study of blood T cell repertoires in COVID-19. TCRdb's table, derived via immunoSEQ multiplex PCR, lists solely in-frame clones and lacks some. The data show about 160,000 clones, with about 80% seen just once and approximately 6.8% held by the top ten. Sequencing was performed on peripheral blood. The source is a woman aged 35 to 49 with COVID-19, enrolled during active disease. Each CDR3 is given with its conserved first and last residue. D genes are given only for firm matches. Part of the rows lack a size; the others show once, few, many or a class for expanded clones.

abundance: few
j_gene: TRBJ1-3
v_gene: TRBV20-1
d_gene: -
CDR3nt: TGCAGTGCTAGTGTCGACAGGAGAAACTCTGGAAACACCATATATTTT
CDR3aa: CSASVDRRNSGNTIYF

abundance: -
j_gene: TRBJ2-5
v_gene: TRBV4-2
d_gene: -
CDR3nt: TGTGCCAGCAGCCAAGAGAGCCGGGGTGGCGAGACCCAGTACTTC
CDR3aa: CASSQESRGGETQYF

abundance: -
j_gene: TRBJ2-7
v_gene: TRBV6-1
d_gene: -
CDR3nt: TGTGCCAGCAGTGAAGGTACAACCTACGAGCAGTACTTC
CDR3aa: CASSEGTTYEQYF

abundance: -
j_gene: TRBJ2-5
v_gene: TRBV5-1
d_gene: TRBD1
CDR3nt: TGCGCCAGCAGCTTGGGACAGGGGGAGACCCAGTACTTC
CDR3aa: CASSLGQGETQYF

abundance: -
j_gene: TRBJ1-6
v_gene: TRBV13
d_gene: -
CDR3nt: TGTGCCAGCAGAAACCTCGGGCCGGGCTGGGGGGATAATTCACCCCTCCACTTT
CDR3aa: CASRNLGPGWGDNSPLHF

abundance: many
j_gene: TRBJ2-3
v_gene: TRBV3-1/TRBV3-2
d_gene: -
CDR3nt: TGTGCCAGCAGCCAAGGACACCAGGATACGCAGTATTTT
CDR3aa: CASSQGHQDTQYF

abundance: -
j_gene: TRBJ2-3
v_gene: TRBV30
d_gene: -
CDR3nt: TGTGCCTGGAGTGGGGGCTCGAGCGGGTTCACAGATACGCAGTATTTT
CDR3aa: CAWSGGSSGFTDTQYF

abundance: -
j_gene: TRBJ2-1
v_gene: TRBV9
d_gene: TRBD2
CDR3nt: TGTGCCAGCAGCGTAGGGACTAGCGCAAACAATGAGCAGTTCTTC
CDR3aa: CASSVGTSANNEQFF

abundance: -
j_gene: TRBJ2-7
v_gene: TRBV6-5
d_gene: -
CDR3nt: TGTGCCAGCAGTTACGGGCCCTACGAGCAGTACTTC
CDR3aa: CASSYGPYEQYF

abundance: -
j_gene: TRBJ2-1
v_gene: TRBV6-5
d_gene: TRBD2
CDR3nt: TGTGCCAGCAGGGGGACTAGCGGGGCGCACAATGAGCAGTTCTTC
CDR3aa: CASRGTSGAHNEQFF